The clone carrying this T cell receptor beta chain was observed at least ten times. Antigen unknown. The data originate from a study of neurological immune-mediated disorders. Study-wide points: None of the CDR3 amino acid sequences in expanded clones turned up in more than one subject, which points to private repertoires in all groups.

The CDR3 has 14 amino acids. V was shortened by 5 bases and J by 0 bases, with 11 bases between the two germline ends. Germline V gene sequence: CDR1 SGHTA, CDR2 FQGNSA. MiXCR, run by TCRdb on the 5' RACE reads, gives a single entry per CDR3 protein. The profile shows around 15,000 distinct CDR3 sequences, about 22% of them singletons. V usage is TRBV7-2 and J usage is TRBJ2-7; D is undetermined. This TCR derives from a man aged 50-60 years in good health. The sequenced sample was PBMCs. CDR3 protein: CASSLTHPSYEQYF. The CDR3 DNA sequence: TGTGCCAGCAGCCTGACACACCCCTCCTACGAGCAGTACTTC.